This TCR beta chain was identified during a study of metastatic and nonmetastatic thyroid tumors. Study in general: Comparison of repertoires was carried out across blood and tumor or nodule tissue from malignant and benign thyroid patients.

CDR1 and CDR2 (germline): SGHNT, YYREEE (reference sequence). The CDR3 is 16 residues long. V lost 1 base, J lost 4 bases, and 6 bases stayed unmatched. This clone was seen a handful of times. Its antigen is still unknown. A read error may be the cause here, since a much bigger clone is one base away. Other nucleotide sequences from this sample produce the same CDR3. General observations from the study: Significantly greater TCR beta diversity was reportedly found in malignant thyroid tumors than in benign nodules (in blood and tumor).

In the authors' methods: It was from CDR3 differences across clinicopathological groups that a distant-metastasis classifier for papillary thyroid cancer was built. TCRdb re-analyzed the PCR reads through MiXCR. These V and J calls derive from TCRdb rather than the authors' analysis. The data hold 65,000 or so clones, with 4% to 4.5% observed a single time. Not a single patient had been given any form of treatment at any point before undergoing thyroid surgery. The clonotype was recovered from a female donor with papillary thyroid cancer or a benign thyroid nodule (not recorded which). Some clones in this sample may be carry-over from other donors' samples. The chain is built from TRBV5-4 and TRBJ2-3, with 10 bases matching TRBD2. Sequencing was performed on blood. CDR3 in DNA: TGTGCCAGCAGCTTGTGGTCTAGCGGGAGAGCAGATACGCAGTATTTT. This translates into CASSLWSSGRADTQYF.